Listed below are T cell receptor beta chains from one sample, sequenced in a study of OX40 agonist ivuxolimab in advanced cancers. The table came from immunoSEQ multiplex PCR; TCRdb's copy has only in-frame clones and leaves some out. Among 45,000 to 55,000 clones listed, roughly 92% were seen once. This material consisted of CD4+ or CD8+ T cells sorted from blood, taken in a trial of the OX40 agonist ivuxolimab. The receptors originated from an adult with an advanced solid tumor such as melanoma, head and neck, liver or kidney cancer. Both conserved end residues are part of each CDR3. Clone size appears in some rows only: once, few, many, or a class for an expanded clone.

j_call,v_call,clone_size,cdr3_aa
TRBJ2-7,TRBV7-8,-,CASSPGFTYEQYF
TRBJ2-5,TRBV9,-,CASSAYGSQETQYF
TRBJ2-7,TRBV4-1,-,CASSQGDTIYEQYF
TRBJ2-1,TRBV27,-,CASSSHQGALVGEQFF
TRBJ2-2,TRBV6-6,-,CASSSRSRAGELFF
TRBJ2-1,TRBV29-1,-,CSVDGGTQFF
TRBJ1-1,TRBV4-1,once,CASSWTAMNTEAFF
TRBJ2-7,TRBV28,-,CASSLGETKQYF
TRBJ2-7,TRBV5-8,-,CASSFGVSVYEQYF
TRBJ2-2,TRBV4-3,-,CASSQVPGADTGELFF
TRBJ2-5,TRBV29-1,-,CSVLSGRGQETQYF
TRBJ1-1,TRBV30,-,CAWTTGGTEAFF
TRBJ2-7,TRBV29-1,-,CSVPTGDEQYF
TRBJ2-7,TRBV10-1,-,CASSEGRLGAAYEQYF
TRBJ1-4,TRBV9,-,CASSVEGSEKLFF
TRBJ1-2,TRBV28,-,CASSLSGFYTF
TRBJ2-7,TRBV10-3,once,CAISESRQKTYEQYF
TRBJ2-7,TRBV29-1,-,CSVRPGDRGQEQYF
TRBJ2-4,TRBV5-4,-,CASSLGTGWDIQYF
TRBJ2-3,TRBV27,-,CASSLIPPGQGFTDTQYF
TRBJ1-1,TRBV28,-,CASAPQGTPEAFF
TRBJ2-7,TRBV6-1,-,CASSAGTGSSYEQYF
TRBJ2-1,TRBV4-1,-,CASSRDVSSYNEQFF
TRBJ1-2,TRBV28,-,CASGWTGVSGYTF
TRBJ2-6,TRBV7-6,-,CASSGPSLRGANVLTF
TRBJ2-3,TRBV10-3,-,CAISGGTSDTTSSTDTQYF
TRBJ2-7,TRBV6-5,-,CASSYSSGVGEQYF
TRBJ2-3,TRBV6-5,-,CASSKDRGTDTQYF
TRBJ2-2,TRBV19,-,CASRFREERTGELFF
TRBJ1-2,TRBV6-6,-,CASSYSQGNYGYTF
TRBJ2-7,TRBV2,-,CASSEARGFYEQYF
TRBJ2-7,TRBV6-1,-,CASSELPTSSYEQYF
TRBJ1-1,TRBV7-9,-,CASVPGKGTEAFF
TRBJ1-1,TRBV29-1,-,CSVESKTGPEAFF
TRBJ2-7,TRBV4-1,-,CASSQASTGSYEQYF
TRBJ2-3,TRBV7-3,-,CASSLTGFFMDTQYF
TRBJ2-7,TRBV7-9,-,CASSPGTVGLAGVFYEQYF
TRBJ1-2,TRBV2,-,CASSEARFGGGYGYTF
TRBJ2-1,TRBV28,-,CASSLARYNEQFF
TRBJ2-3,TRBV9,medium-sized,CASSPDGAGGADTQYF
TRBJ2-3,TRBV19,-,CASSPTGYPDTQYF